This paragraph reports one TCR beta chain. Its matching antigen is unknown. These data belong to a study of T cell responses to AZD1222 COVID-19 vaccine. Analyses pooled second doses at about 4 or about 12 weeks. Study outcomes and limitations: Nearly half of spike-specific TCRs reportedly go after variant regions that carry no mutations. The breadth and depth of Spike-specific TCRs increased once two AZD1222 doses had been given. Baseline seropositivity characterized only a handful of AZD1222 recipients.

Measured with immunoSEQ multiplex PCR; TCRdb has only the in-frame clones, and not every one. The table shows 250,000 to 300,000 clones, with 94% occurring only once. This CDR3 has 14 amino acids. V lost 0 bases to trimming and J lost 1 base, with 7 bases between them. Germline V CDR1 and CDR2: SGHRS, YFSETQ. This receptor was taken from an adult who received the AZD1222 COVID-19 vaccine. The sequencing here drew on peripheral blood, taken 28 days after the second AZD1222 dose. The chain links TRBV5-1 to TRBJ1-1; D remains unclear. CDR3 DNA sequence: TGCGCCAGCAGCTTGGTTCCAGGGAACACTGAAGCTTTCTTT. This gives the protein CASSLVPGNTEAFF.